Presented here are 21 T cell receptor beta chains from one specimen sequenced in a study of blood T cell repertoires in COVID-19. Clones were sequenced by immunoSEQ multiplex PCR, and TCRdb holds only the in-frame ones, with some missing. The sample comprises around 160,000 clones, approximately 80% of which are singletons, and 10% to 15% rests with the top ten. Sequenced input: PBMCs or T cells enriched from blood (not recorded which). The receptors come from a woman aged 60 to 75 who had recovered from COVID-19.

The V call is TRBV3-1 (or the pseudogene TRBV3-2), the J call TRBJ2-5; TRBD2 aligns across 9 bases. With 2 bases clipped from V and 5 bases from J, the junction kept 12 bases outside the gene matches. CDR1 and CDR2 from the germline V gene are LGHDT and YNNKEL (reference sequence). The CDR3 extends over 17 amino acids. Written as DNA, the CDR3 is TGTGCCAGCAGCCAAATCTCCGCGGGAGGGCCCGGGGAGACCCAGTACTTC. It codes for CASSQISAGGPGETQYF.

This clone was observed a handful of times. The chain is built from TRBV18 and TRBJ2-1; possible D gene TRBD2, 5 bases. The CDR3 contains 13 residues. Germline loops: CDR1 KGHSH, CDR2 LQKENI. V shed 3 bases and J shed 9 bases, with 12 bases lying between them. The CDR3 spells CASSPPLAGEQFF. In DNA, the CDR3 is TGTGCCAGCTCACCTCCGCTAGCAGGTGAGCAGTTCTTC.

The chain is built from TRBV5-1 and TRBJ1-2; 8 bases agree with TRBD1. Germline CDR1 is SGHRS and CDR2 is YFSETQ. This CDR3 is 15 amino acids long. V was clipped by 4 bases and J by 5 bases; unmatched bases: 10. CDR3 nucleotide sequence: TGCGCCAGCAGCCCCGGGCAGGGGGCATGGTATGGCTACACCTTC. This sequence encodes CASSPGQGAWYGYTF. Using reference TRBV5-1 and TRBJ1-2 for the parts outside the CDR3, the full variable domain is KAGVTQTPRYLIKTRGQQVTLSCSPISGHRSVSWYQQTPGQGLQFLFEYFSETQRNKGNFPGRFSGRQFSNSRSEMNVSTLELGDSALYLCASSPGQGAWYGYTFGSGTRLTVV.

The chain employs TRBV5-4 and TRBJ2-3, with 15 positions matching TRBD2. CDR1 is SGHNT, CDR2 YYREEE, per germline (reference sequence). V gave up 4 bases and J gave up 0 bases; unmatched junction bases: 3. CDR3 length equals 17 residues. This CDR3 is CASSPGLAGGSTDTQYF. The CDR3 DNA follows: TGTGCCAGCAGCCCTGGACTAGCGGGGGGGAGCACAGATACGCAGTATTTT.

The V call is TRBV5-1, the J call TRBJ2-5; TRBD1 agrees at 8 bases. This CDR3 comprises 14 residues. Germline loops: CDR1 SGHRS, CDR2 YFSETQ. J gave up 4 bases and V 0 bases, and 2 bases lay outside the gene matches. The CDR3 DNA reads as TGCGCCAGCAGCTTGGTTCAGGGGGCAGAGACCCAGTACTTC. Its translation: CASSLVQGAETQYF.

The chain links TRBV19 to TRBJ1-1, with 8 bases matching TRBD1. The CDR3 spans 14 residues. Germline V lookup: CDR1 LNHDA, CDR2 SQIVND (reference sequence). The V segment lost 5 bases and the J segment 1 base; nucleotides outside the gene matches: 3. The CDR3 loop is CASSVGQENTEAFF. DNA for the CDR3: TGTGCCAGTAGTGTGGGACAGGAGAACACTGAAGCTTTCTTT.

This chain uses TRBV19 with TRBJ2-3, with 8 positions matching TRBD2. Germline CDR1 is LNHDA and CDR2 is SQIVND (reference sequence). This CDR3 is built from 14 residues. V lost 4 bases to trimming and J lost 1 base; unmatched junction nucleotides: 1. The CDR3 nucleotides are TGTGCCAGTAGTAGACTAGCGCGCACAGATACGCAGTATTTT. Its protein product is CASSRLARTDTQYF.

The CDR3 loop reads CASSYSRGRTEAFF. CDR3 in DNA: TGTGCCAGCAGTTACTCGAGGGGGAGAACTGAAGCTTTCTTT. The rearrangement uses TRBV6-5 and TRBJ1-1; D may be TRBD1 (6 bases). Germline assignment: CDR1 MNHEY and CDR2 SVGAGI. V was clipped by 0 bases and J by 5 bases, with 10 bases between them. CDR3 size: 14 residues.

The chain joins TRBV12-5 to TRBJ2-1; D possibly corresponds to TRBD2 (5 bases). This CDR3 region has 14 residues. CDR1 and CDR2 (germline): LGHNT, FRNRAP. The V end was cut by 1 base, the J end by 8 bases, with 12 bases between. In DNA, the CDR3 is TGTGCTAGTGGTTTGGCCCCCGAGGAGGATGAGCAGTTCTTC. Translating gives CASGLAPEEDEQFF.

The chain joins TRBV9 to TRBJ2-3, with D uncertain. In germline, CDR1 is SGDLS, CDR2 YYNGEE. The CDR3 length is 14 residues. V lost 0 bases and J lost 4, with 9 bases in between. For the CDR3, the DNA is TGTGCCAGCAGCGTAGACGGTGTGGCAGATACGCAGTATTTT. Protein product: CASSVDGVADTQYF.

The V call is TRBV9, the J call TRBJ2-5, with D possibly TRBD1 on 6 matching bases. CDR3 length: 15 amino acids. Germline values: CDR1 SGDLS, CDR2 YYNGEE. The V end was cut by 3 bases, the J end by 3 bases, with 15 bases between. CDR3 DNA: TGTGCCAGCAGCGCCATGGGGCCAGGGGAAGAGACCCAGTACTTC. Residues: CASSAMGPGEETQYF.

The chain employs TRBV29-1 and TRBJ2-3, with 11 bases aligning to TRBD1. J gave up 1 base and V 4 bases, and 7 bases lay outside the gene matches. The CDR3 is 16 residues long. CDR1 and CDR2 (germline): SQVTM, ANQGSEA. The DNA of the CDR3 is TGCAGCGTTGCAAAAGGACAGGGGGCCCGCACAGATACGCAGTATTTT. Translated, it gives CSVAKGQGARTDTQYF.

V usage is TRBV2 and J usage is TRBJ2-5, with D possibly matching TRBD2 (5 bases). CDR3 length: 12 residues. The V gene's germline CDR1 is SNHLY and CDR2 FYNNEI. Trimming took 5 bases from V and 3 from J, leaving 7 bases between them. CDR3 sequence (DNA): TGTGCCAGCAGTACGGGGAAAGAGACCCAGTACTTC. It specifies CASSTGKETQYF.

V gene TRBV28 combines with J gene TRBJ1-2, with D possibly being TRBD1 (6 bases). This CDR3 region has 14 residues. Germline-derived CDR1 and CDR2 are MDHEN and SYDVKM. Trimming removed 4 bases from V and 4 bases from J, with 13 bases in between. CDR3 sequence: CASSSPTGPYGYTF. Here the CDR3 DNA reads TGTGCCAGCAGTTCCCCGACAGGCCCCTATGGCTACACCTTC.

This clone was seen just once. J is TRBJ1-2 and V is TRBV12-3 or TRBV12-4; 7 nucleotides line up with TRBD1. The junction had 4 bases not matched to a gene; V was cut back by 5 bases and J by 4 bases. This CDR3 comprises 13 residues. The CDR3 region is CASSRDRLYGYTF. CDR3 DNA sequence: TGTGCCAGCAGTCGGGACAGACTCTATGGCTACACCTTC.

This sequence joins TRBV5-1 and TRBJ1-2; 9 nucleotides align to TRBD1. The J segment lost 6 bases and the V segment lost 5 bases, leaving 5 bases of the junction unmatched. CDR3 length equals 13 residues. Looked up from germline, CDR1 is SGHRS and CDR2 is YFSETQ. The CDR3 DNA sequence: TGCGCCAGCAGAGAGACAGGGGGAGATGGCTACACCTTC. Amino acids: CASRETGGDGYTF.

The genes are TRBV12-5 and TRBJ2-1; 7 bases are a match to TRBD1. Per the germline V gene, CDR1 is LGHNT and CDR2 is FRNRAP. With V trimmed by 4 bases and J by 7 bases, 4 bases remained unmatched. This CDR3 has 13 amino acids. The CDR3 nucleotides read TGTGCTAGTGGTTCGATACAGGGGAATGAGCAGTTCTTC. It encodes CASGSIQGNEQFF.

V and J are TRBV18 and TRBJ2-1, with TRBD2 matching 7 bases. This CDR3 has 14 amino acids. V lost 3 bases and J lost 8; bases outside the gene matches: 7. Germline loops: CDR1 KGHSH, CDR2 LQKENI. DNA of the CDR3: TGTGCCAGCTCACCGGTCCCTAGCGGCGATGAGCAGTTCTTC. Translated: CASSPVPSGDEQFF. Supplemented by reference TRBV18 and TRBJ2-1, the full variable domain reads NAGVMQNPRHLVRRRGQEARLRCSPMKGHSHVYWYRQLPEEGLKFMVYLQKENIIDESGMPKERFSAEFPKEGPSILRIQQVVRGDSAAYFCASSPVPSGDEQFFGPGTRLTVL.

This chain links TRBV4-1 with TRBJ2-2; D not certain. Trimming took off 4 bases at V and 1 base at J, with 7 bases between the two ends. The CDR3 runs to 14 residues. The germline gives CDR1 MGHRA, CDR2 YSYEKL. The CDR3: CASSPRQNTGELFF. DNA of the CDR3: TGCGCCAGCAGCCCGCGACAGAACACCGGGGAGCTGTTTTTT.

The chain links TRBV19 to TRBJ2-7; the D gene is possibly TRBD2 (5 bases). The CDR3 length is 10 residues. CDR1 is LNHDA and CDR2 is SQIVND in the germline V gene (reference sequence). V lost 10 bases to trimming and J lost 2 bases, with 6 bases between them. The CDR3 loop is CATGTYEQYF. CDR3 sequence (DNA): TGTGCCACCGGGACCTACGAGCAGTACTTC.

This clone showed up just once. The chain uses TRBV24-1 and TRBJ2-3, with 10 positions matching TRBD1. The germline V gene has CDR1 KGHDR and CDR2 SFDVKD. This CDR3 is built from 15 residues. J was trimmed by 5 bases and V by 3 bases; bases with no gene match: 4. The CDR3 bases are TGTGCCACCAGTGATCGACAGGGGGCCGGAGATACGCAGTATTTT. Protein: CATSDRQGAGDTQYF.